This T cell receptor (beta chain) was captured in a study of monozygotic twins with inflammatory bowel disease. TCRdb re-called the 5' RACE reads, yielding one record per CDR3 amino acid sequence without DNA. The sample includes 170,000 or so distinct CDR3 sequences. The CDR3 covers 17 residues. The germline V gene has CDR1 MGHDK and CDR2 SYGVNS. This sequence joins TRBV25-1 and TRBJ2-3; the TCRdb call, TRBD1, lacks DNA for checking. The clonotype originates from a human donor with ulcerative colitis or Crohn's disease, or a healthy co-twin of an affected twin (not recorded which). Specimen: blood. The CDR3 sequence: CASSEYALGLYTDTQYF.